Each of the 30 T cell receptor beta chains below was sequenced from the same sample in a study of shared T cell receptors in the human thymus. Assay: immunoSEQ multiplex PCR; the TCRdb copy retains only in-frame clones and omits some. The table has hundreds of thousands of clones, around 87% seen once; the top ten hold 0.01%. The same specimen was also included in a second study, on human thymus T cells.

Sequencing used thymocytes. The receptors stem from a boy younger than two with a congenital heart defect.

Here the CDR3 reads CASSADTSETQYF. In nucleotides, the CDR3 is TGTGCCAGCAGCGCTGACACGTCAGAGACCCAGTACTTC. V and J are TRBV9 and TRBJ2-5; D is unresolved. Germline V CDR1 and CDR2: SGDLS, YYNGEE. The length of the CDR3 is 13 residues. V was cut by 3 bases and J by 4 bases, with 10 bases left in between. The variable domain in full, completed from reference TRBV9 and TRBJ2-5, reads DSGVTQTPKHLITATGQRVTLRCSPRSGDLSVYWYQQSLDQGLQFLIQYYNGEERAKGNILERFSAQQFPDLHSELNLSSLELGDSALYFCASSADTSETQYFGPGTRLLVL.

This clone was counted once. The chain joins TRBV4-1 to TRBJ1-5, with TRBD1 matching 10 bases. Per the germline V gene, CDR1 is MGHRA and CDR2 is YSYEKL. J was trimmed by 6 bases and V by 0 bases; bases with no gene match: 8. This CDR3 has 17 amino acids. The CDR3 DNA sequence: TGCGCCAGCAGCCAAGAGAGACGGGACAGGGGCGTTCAGCCCCAGCATTTT. Translating it yields CASSQERRDRGVQPQHF.

V usage is TRBV18 and J usage is TRBJ1-1; D not certain. CDR3 length: 17 amino acids. V was cut by 0 bases and J by 1 base, with 15 bases left in between. The V gene's germline CDR1 is KGHSH and CDR2 LQKENI. The CDR3 here is CASSPPGEVLKNTEAFF. The CDR3 nucleotides read TGTGCCAGCTCACCACCGGGAGAGGTACTAAAGAACACTGAAGCTTTCTTT.

This chain connects TRBV7-2 to TRBJ1-4; D gene unclear. The CDR3 totals 12 residues. Germline loops: CDR1 SGHTA, CDR2 FQGNSA. With 5 bases removed from V and 8 bases from J, the gap between germline ends came to 9 bases. CDR3 coding DNA: TGTGCCAGCAGCAAAGATAGAGAAAAACTGTTTTTT. It codes for CASSKDREKLFF. Full variable domain (rest looked up from reference TRBV7-2 and TRBJ1-4): GAGVSQSPSNKVTEKGKDVELRCDPISGHTALYWYRQSLGQGLEFLIYFQGNSAPDKSGLPSDRFSAERTGGSVSTLTIQRTQQEDSAVYLCASSKDREKLFFGSGTQLSVL.

The V call is TRBV29-1, the J call TRBJ2-4; TRBD2 aligns across 7 bases. The germline gives CDR1 SQVTM, CDR2 ANQGSEA. V gave up 5 bases and J gave up 1 base; unmatched junction bases: 8. The CDR3 sequence is 15 residues long. DNA of the CDR3: TGCAGCGTTCTCGGGGCGGGAGCCGCCAAAAACATTCAGTACTTC. Its translation is CSVLGAGAAKNIQYF.

As for this clone: This sample also contains other DNA sequences that code for the same CDR3. The V gene is TRBV27, the J gene TRBJ2-7; D gene uncertain. V gave up 0 bases and J gave up 0 bases, with 3 bases separating them. The CDR3 has 13 amino acids. The germline CDR1 and CDR2 sequences are MNHEY and SMNVEV (reference sequence). The CDR3 coding sequence is TGTGCCAGCAGTTTATCTTACTCCTACGAGCAGTACTTC. Amino acids: CASSLSYSYEQYF.

This clone was observed once. The chain recombines TRBV30 with TRBJ1-5; tentative D call: TRBD1 (5 bases). V was trimmed by 1 base and J by 3 bases, leaving 10 bases between them. This CDR3 is 14 amino acids long. In germline, CDR1 is GTSNPN, CDR2 SVGIG (reference sequence). The CDR3 spells CAWSGQLVNQPQHF. Written as DNA, the CDR3 is TGTGCCTGGAGTGGACAGCTTGTCAATCAGCCCCAGCATTTT. Combining the CDR3 with reference TRBV30 and TRBJ1-5 gives the whole variable domain SQTIHQWPATLVQPVGSPLSLECTVEGTSNPNLYWYRQAAGRGLQLLFYSVGIGQISSEVPQNLSASRPQDRQFILSSKKLLLSDSGFYLCAWSGQLVNQPQHFGDGTRLSIL.

J is TRBJ2-3 and V is TRBV5-4; 10 bases fit TRBD1. Unmatched junction bases numbered 4, after V lost 1 base and J lost 2 bases. CDR1 is SGHNT and CDR2 is YYREEE in the germline V gene (reference sequence). This CDR3 comprises 16 residues. DNA of the CDR3: TGTGCCAGCAGCTTGACGGACAGGGGGACCACAGATACGCAGTATTTT. Translating it yields CASSLTDRGTTDTQYF.

The rearrangement uses TRBV6-1 and TRBJ2-4; D call uncertain. This CDR3 is built from 15 residues. The V and J ends lost 6 bases and 0 bases respectively, with 12 bases between them. Germline CDR1 MNHNS, CDR2 SASEGT. CDR3 coding DNA: TGTGCCAGCAGCGGCCCCCAGGAAGCCAAAAACATTCAGTACTTC. Protein product: CASSGPQEAKNIQYF.

V gene TRBV12-2 combines with J gene TRBJ2-1; TRBD1 is taken as the D call from the table, unchecked against the DNA. TRBV12-2 is a pseudogene locus. The CDR3 length is 10 residues. The CDR3 DNA follows: TGTGCAAGGGGTGTGGGGCATGAGTTCTTC. This encodes CARGVGHEFF.

The V call is TRBV6-4, the J call TRBJ2-1; no clear D gene. CDR3 size: 15 residues. Looked up from germline, CDR1 is MRHNA and CDR2 is SNTAGT. Trimming cost V 3 bases and J 6 bases, with 15 bases left between them. The CDR3 region is CASSESRREFNEQFF. The CDR3 DNA reads as TGTGCCAGCAGTGAATCTAGAAGAGAATTCAATGAGCAGTTCTTC.

The chain recombines TRBV4-3 with TRBJ2-7, with 10 bases fitting TRBD2. The V gene's germline CDR1 is LGHNA and CDR2 YSLEER. The CDR3 is 15 amino acids. Trimming cost V 5 bases and J 5 bases; bases outside gene matches: 9. This chain's CDR3 is CASSNSSGSWNEQYF. The CDR3 coding sequence is TGCGCCAGCAGCAACTCTAGCGGGAGTTGGAACGAGCAGTACTTC.

This chain connects TRBV19 to TRBJ1-5; D perhaps matches TRBD1 (6 bases). From germline, CDR1 is LNHDA and CDR2 SQIVND (reference sequence). Trimming took off 7 bases at V and 5 bases at J, with 9 bases between the two ends. This CDR3 region has 12 residues. The CDR3 coding sequence is TGTGCCAGTAACAGGGAACATCAGCCCCAGCATTTT. Translated, it gives CASNREHQPQHF. Drawing the rest from reference TRBV19 and TRBJ1-5, the complete variable domain is DGGITQSPKYLFRKEGQNVTLSCEQNLNHDAMYWYRQDPGQGLRLIYYSQIVNDFQKGDIAEGYSVSREKKESFPLTVTSAQKNPTAFYLCASNREHQPQHFGDGTRLSIL.

In DNA, the CDR3 is TGTGCCAGCCGTCTCGCTAGGGGGACTAGCGGGTACCCTAGCACAGATACGCAGTATTTT. Protein product: CASRLARGTSGYPSTDTQYF. The rearrangement uses TRBV5-4 and TRBJ2-3; 12 bases fit TRBD2. With 7 bases clipped from V and 0 bases from J, the junction kept 18 bases outside the gene matches. Germline V gene lookup returns CDR1 SGHNT and CDR2 YYREEE (reference sequence). CDR3 length: 20 amino acids.

V and J are TRBV6-5 and TRBJ1-2; 8 bases are a match to TRBD1. Trimming removed 5 bases from V and 2 bases from J; junction bases left unmatched: 7. CDR3 size: 15 residues. Germline lookup yields CDR1 MNHEY and CDR2 SVGAGI. CDR3 sequence: CASSQRQGINYGYTF. The CDR3 bases are TGTGCCAGCAGTCAGAGACAGGGGATAAACTATGGCTACACCTTC.

J is TRBJ2-7 and V is TRBV20-1; no reliable D call. This CDR3 has 11 amino acids. V lost 5 bases to trimming and J lost 1 base, with 6 bases between them. Germline CDR1 reads DFQATT; CDR2 reads SNEGSKA (reference sequence). The CDR3 coding sequence is TGCAGTGCTCTAAGTTCCTACGAGCAGTACTTC. Residues: CSALSSYEQYF.

The J gene is TRBJ1-2, the V gene TRBV5-1; 7 bases match TRBD1. The V and J ends lost 4 bases and 4 bases, in that order; junction bases with no gene match: 7. The CDR3 is 14 residues long. CDR1 is SGHRS and CDR2 is YFSETQ in the germline V gene. The CDR3 here is CASSVRDRVYGYTF. DNA of the CDR3: TGCGCCAGCAGCGTCCGGGACAGAGTCTATGGCTACACCTTC. Full variable domain (rest looked up from reference TRBV5-1 and TRBJ1-2): KAGVTQTPRYLIKTRGQQVTLSCSPISGHRSVSWYQQTPGQGLQFLFEYFSETQRNKGNFPGRFSGRQFSNSRSEMNVSTLELGDSALYLCASSVRDRVYGYTFGSGTRLTVV.

V usage is TRBV28 and J usage is TRBJ2-1; tentative D call: TRBD2 (6 bases). This CDR3 has 19 amino acids. CDR1 MDHEN and CDR2 SYDVKM come from the germline V gene. V shed 4 bases and J shed 7 bases, with 29 bases lying between them. In nucleotides, the CDR3 is TGTGCCAGCAGTTATCGGGACGGTGGGGGACTCCCAGCTACTAATGAGCAGTTCTTC. Translating it yields CASSYRDGGGLPATNEQFF.

This rearrangement joins TRBV27 to TRBJ1-4; perhaps TRBD1 as D (6 bases). The CDR3 contains 12 residues. The germline V gene has CDR1 MNHEY and CDR2 SMNVEV (reference sequence). Trimming stripped 10 bases from V and 3 bases from J, with 9 bases between. The CDR3 here is CAKDSANEKLFF. The CDR3 DNA follows: TGTGCCAAGGACAGCGCTAATGAAAAACTGTTTTTT.

This chain uses TRBV18 with TRBJ2-7; 12 bases align to TRBD2. The V and J ends lost 4 bases and 6 bases, in that order; junction bases with no gene match: 10. The CDR3 runs to 16 residues. Germline loops: CDR1 KGHSH, CDR2 LQKENI. In DNA, the CDR3 is TGTGCCAGCTCACTCACAGCTAGCGGGAGGGCCGCCGAGCAGTACTTC. Encoded protein: CASSLTASGRAAEQYF. Drawing the rest from reference TRBV18 and TRBJ2-7, the complete variable domain is NAGVMQNPRHLVRRRGQEARLRCSPMKGHSHVYWYRQLPEEGLKFMVYLQKENIIDESGMPKERFSAEFPKEGPSILRIQQVVRGDSAAYFCASSLTASGRAAEQYFGPGTRLTVT.

The CDR3 bases are TGCAGCGTTGAAGATGGGGACTCGAGCTCCTACAATGAGCAGTTCTTC. Amino acid sequence: CSVEDGDSSSYNEQFF. The chain carries TRBV29-1 and TRBJ2-1, with TRBD2 as a possible D gene (6 bases). Per the germline V gene, CDR1 is SQVTM and CDR2 is ANQGSEA. The V gene lost 0 bases and the J gene lost 0 bases, with 12 bases spanning the gap. This CDR3 is 16 amino acids long.

The chain uses TRBV5-4 and TRBJ1-3; 9 bases line up with TRBD1. The CDR3 sequence is 16 residues long. The J segment lost 2 bases and the V segment lost 0 bases, leaving 3 bases of the junction unmatched. Germline V gives CDR1 SGHNT, CDR2 YYREEE (reference sequence). Here the CDR3 reads CASSLEGTGTGNTIYF. As DNA, the CDR3 is TGTGCCAGCAGCTTGGAAGGGACAGGGACTGGAAACACCATATATTTT.

This clone was counted only a few times. The chain couples TRBV15 to TRBJ2-7; 8 bases agree with TRBD2. In germline, CDR1 is LNHNV, CDR2 YYDKDF (reference sequence). The length of the CDR3 is 14 residues. Trimming removed 3 bases from V and 7 bases from J; junction bases left unmatched: 8. The CDR3 reads CATSRAPSGGEQYF. CDR3 DNA: TGTGCCACCAGCAGGGCTCCGTCGGGGGGGGAGCAGTACTTC.

This chain links TRBV5-1 with TRBJ2-2; 7 bases map to TRBD1. The CDR3 covers 19 residues. After removal of 4 bases from V and 2 bases from J, the junction contained 17 bases not matched to a gene. From germline, CDR1 is SGHRS and CDR2 YFSETQ. Here the CDR3 DNA reads TGCGCCAGCAGCCCTGACGACTTGACAGGGAGCCAAAACACCGGGGAGCTGTTTTTT. Its protein is CASSPDDLTGSQNTGELFF.

The J gene is TRBJ2-7, the V gene TRBV27; maybe TRBD2 (7 bases). This CDR3 has 18 residues. Deletions cut 8 bases from V and 5 bases from J, with 31 bases between. The germline CDR1 and CDR2 sequences are MNHEY and SMNVEV (reference sequence). The CDR3 sequence is CASGLTGRGGEVPHEQYF. The DNA of the CDR3 is TGTGCCAGCGGGTTGACAGGACGAGGGGGGGAGGTACCCCACGAGCAGTACTTC.

This rearrangement joins TRBV5-4 to TRBJ2-7; D may be TRBD2 (5 bases). CDR1 is SGHNT, CDR2 YYREEE, per germline (reference sequence). This CDR3 has 14 amino acids. V was cut by 0 bases and J by 4 bases, with 11 bases left in between. CDR3 DNA: TGTGCCAGCAGCTTGGGAGGGATGATATACGAGCAGTACTTC. Translation: CASSLGGMIYEQYF.

The chain employs TRBV2 and TRBJ2-5; 10 bases are shared with TRBD2. Near its end, the DNA agrees better with TRBJ2-7, so the J call may be wrong. The CDR3 covers 12 residues. CDR1 and CDR2 from the germline V gene are SNHLY and FYNNEI. The CDR3 coding sequence is TGTGCCATAACCGGGACTAGCGTCGAGCAGTACTTC. Translating it yields CAITGTSVEQYF.

The rearrangement uses TRBV28 and TRBJ1-2; a possible D gene is TRBD1 (6 bases). V lost 6 bases and J lost 2, with 13 bases in between. This CDR3 spans 14 amino acids. Germline loops: CDR1 MDHEN, CDR2 SYDVKM. Here the CDR3 reads CASRRGQTNYGYTF. The CDR3 region has the DNA TGTGCCAGCAGGCGCGGACAGACGAACTATGGCTACACCTTC.

This clone was picked up one time. The chain employs TRBV7-8 and TRBJ1-5; D gene uncertain. The length of the CDR3 is 12 residues. Trimming took off 5 bases at V and 0 bases at J, with 2 bases between the two ends. CDR1 is SGHVS and CDR2 is FQNEAQ in the germline V gene. The CDR3 DNA follows: TGTGCCAGCAGCCTTAGCAATCAGCCCCAGCATTTT. Translating it yields CASSLSNQPQHF.

The chain carries TRBV7-9 and TRBJ2-2; TRBD2 aligns across 9 bases. Germline CDR1 and CDR2: SEHNR and FQNEAQ (reference sequence). The CDR3 extends over 18 amino acids. Trimming at V came to 2 bases and at J to 5 bases, leaving 12 bases not matched to a gene. CDR3 in DNA: TGTGCCAGCAGCTTACGGTCGGGTAGCGGGAGTGGAACCGGGGAGCTGTTTTTT. Protein: CASSLRSGSGSGTGELFF.